The 20 T cell receptor beta chains presented below share a single source sample, sequenced in a study of shared clonotypes between healthy human individuals. Selected positively for CCR7 and CD45RO-negative, naive CD8 cells excluded terminally differentiated effector memory CD45RA+ cells. Generated by immunoSEQ multiplex PCR, the TCRdb table keeps only in-frame clones and is missing some. The data hold around 2,000,000 clones, with about 95% observed a single time. Sequenced input: naive CD8+ T cells sorted from blood. The receptor set was obtained from a man aged 18 to 29 in good health.

The chain combines TRBV19 with TRBJ1-2; 12 bases match TRBD1. Trimming at V came to 2 bases and at J to 6 bases, leaving 7 bases not matched to a gene. The CDR3 loop spans 16 amino acids. Germline V gene data show CDR1 as LNHDA and CDR2 as SQIVND (reference sequence). CDR3 sequence reads: CASSIPPGQGANGYTF. CDR3 DNA: TGTGCCAGTAGTATACCTCCGGGACAGGGGGCGAATGGCTACACCTTC.

This chain links TRBV23-1 with TRBJ1-5; a weak D match, TRBD1 (5 bases). TRBV23-1 has ORF status, its function being uncertain. V lost 5 bases to trimming and J lost 4 bases, with 27 bases between them. The CDR3 is made up of 19 amino acids. CDR3 sequence: CASSSKRGVSVGYNQPQHF. DNA for the CDR3: TGCGCCAGCAGTTCTAAACGGGGCGTGTCGGTGGGGTATAATCAGCCCCAGCATTTT.

This sequence joins TRBV5-6 and TRBJ2-7, with D perhaps TRBD2 (6 bases). Germline assignment: CDR1 SGHDT and CDR2 YYEEEE. V shed 4 bases and J shed 0 bases, with 14 bases lying between them. There are 15 residues in the CDR3. The CDR3 sequence is CASSAGGGSSYEQYF. DNA for the CDR3: TGTGCCAGCAGCGCCGGTGGGGGGAGCTCCTACGAGCAGTACTTC. Looking up the rest from reference TRBV5-6 and TRBJ2-7 gives the full variable domain: DAGVTQSPTHLIKTRGQQVTLRCSPKSGHDTVSWYQQALGQGPQFIFQYYEEEERQRGNFPDRFSGHQFPNYSSELNVNALLLGDSALYLCASSAGGGSSYEQYFGPGTRLTVT.

This chain joins TRBV13 and TRBJ2-1; 9 bases are shared with TRBD1. There are 16 residues in the CDR3. The germline CDR1 and CDR2 sequences are PRHDT and FYEKMQ (reference sequence). V shed 3 bases and J 3 bases; nucleotides not matched to a gene: 6. Here the CDR3 reads CASSFTTGGIYNEQFF. CDR3 nucleotides: TGTGCCAGCAGCTTCACCACAGGGGGCATCTACAATGAGCAGTTCTTC.

The V and J genes are TRBV4-3 and TRBJ1-5; no firm D call. Germline V CDR1 and CDR2: LGHNA, YSLEER. The CDR3 runs 13 residues. The V and J ends lost 0 bases and 1 base respectively, with 1 base between them. The CDR3 sequence is CASSQESNQPQHF. DNA of the CDR3: TGCGCCAGCAGCCAAGAGAGCAATCAGCCCCAGCATTTT.

As concerns this clone: One end of the junction varies from germline; a read error may be responsible. V is TRBV30 and J is TRBJ1-2; D is unresolved. The germline V gene has CDR1 GTSNPN and CDR2 SVGIG (reference sequence). This CDR3 region has 14 residues. CDR3 residues: CAWSVLPLGGAGNF. The CDR3 nucleotides are TGTGCCTGGAGTGTACTTCCATTAGGCGGAGCGGGGAACTTC.

This clone was seen just once. The chain joins TRBV7-8 to TRBJ2-7; weak D call: TRBD1 (5 bases). V lost 4 bases and J 0 bases, leaving 16 bases between the germline ends. The CDR3 runs 16 residues. The germline V gene has CDR1 SGHVS and CDR2 FQNEAQ. The CDR3 here is CASSSPGHILSYEQYF. CDR3 bases: TGTGCCAGCAGCTCACCCGGACATATCCTCTCCTACGAGCAGTACTTC.

The gene calls are TRBV28 and TRBJ2-7; 9 bases map to TRBD2. This CDR3 contains 14 residues. Germline assignment: CDR1 MDHEN and CDR2 SYDVKM. After removal of 7 bases from V and 7 bases from J, the junction contained 11 bases not matched to a gene. CDR3 amino acids: CASNGAGGPKEQYF. CDR3 DNA: TGTGCCAGCAATGGGGCGGGGGGGCCGAAGGAGCAGTACTTC.

The chain carries TRBV6-5 and TRBJ2-5; D assignment may be TRBD1 or TRBD2 (5 bases each). Trimming took off 4 bases at V and 3 bases at J, with 18 bases between the two ends. This CDR3 comprises 16 residues. Germline CDR1 is MNHEY and CDR2 is SVGAGI. The CDR3 DNA follows: TGTGCCAGCAGTTTATGGGACGGCGAAGGGGAAGAGACCCAGTACTTC. This codes for CASSLWDGEGEETQYF.

V usage is TRBV13 and J usage is TRBJ2-2; D gene ambiguous. Germline assignment: CDR1 PRHDT and CDR2 FYEKMQ (reference sequence). This CDR3 has 16 amino acids. Deletions cut 4 bases from V and 0 bases from J, with 12 bases between. CDR3 amino acids: CASSSGSGSNTGELFF. CDR3 in DNA: TGTGCCAGCAGCTCAGGCTCAGGATCGAACACCGGGGAGCTGTTTTTT.

The chain joins TRBV14 to TRBJ2-7; 7 nucleotides agree with TRBD2. Per the germline V gene, CDR1 is SGHDN and CDR2 is FVKESK. The CDR3 spans 13 residues. With V trimmed by 5 bases and J by 5 bases, 6 bases remained unmatched. The CDR3 nucleotides are TGTGCCAGCAGCGAGGGACTAAGGCACGAGCAGTACTTC. This encodes CASSEGLRHEQYF.

The gene calls are TRBV9 and TRBJ1-2, with TRBD1 as a possible D gene (6 bases). The CDR3 extends over 17 amino acids. V was pared by 3 bases and J by 2 bases, with 20 bases between. Germline assignment: CDR1 SGDLS and CDR2 YYNGEE. The CDR3 DNA reads TGTGCCAGCAGCGAGTCCCCCCGAATTACAGGGAACTATGGCTACACCTTC. Translating gives CASSESPRITGNYGYTF.

The rearrangement links TRBV7-9 to TRBJ2-3; 13 bases align to TRBD2. This CDR3 spans 17 amino acids. After removal of 1 base from V and 2 bases from J, the junction contained 3 bases not matched to a gene. CDR1 and CDR2 (germline): SEHNR, FQNEAQ (reference sequence). CDR3 in amino acids: CASSLGGLAGITDTQYF. The CDR3, as DNA: TGTGCCAGCAGCTTAGGGGGACTAGCGGGAATCACAGATACGCAGTATTTT.

Comment on this clone: Different DNA sequences within this sample yield the same CDR3. The genes are TRBV6-1 and TRBJ1-2; TRBD1 aligns across 7 bases. Germline V lookup: CDR1 MNHNS, CDR2 SASEGT. With V trimmed by 1 base and J by 5 bases, 1 base remained unmatched. The CDR3 is 13 amino acids. DNA for the CDR3: TGTGCCAGCAGTGAAGGACAGGGATATGGCTACACCTTC. This sequence encodes CASSEGQGYGYTF.

V gene TRBV9 combines with J gene TRBJ2-1; 7 bases fit TRBD1. V lost 2 bases and J lost 5; bases outside the gene matches: 7. CDR3 length: 15 amino acids. CDR1 is SGDLS and CDR2 is YYNGEE in the germline V gene. The CDR3 spells CASSVGDSVNNEQFF. For the CDR3, the DNA is TGTGCCAGCAGCGTGGGGGACAGTGTAAACAATGAGCAGTTCTTC.

V is TRBV2 and J is TRBJ2-1; TRBD2 matches 11 bases. V lost 10 bases to trimming and J lost 4 bases; unmatched junction nucleotides: 6. The germline V gene has CDR1 SNHLY and CDR2 FYNNEI. This CDR3 has 14 amino acids. CDR3 nucleotides: TGTGCCACCCCGACTAGCGGGATTTACAATGAGCAGTTCTTC. Protein product: CATPTSGIYNEQFF.

The chain links TRBV28 to TRBJ2-7; D is perhaps TRBD1 (6 bases). The CDR3 is made up of 14 amino acids. Germline V gives CDR1 MDHEN, CDR2 SYDVKM. Trimming cost V 3 bases and J 1 base, with 10 bases left between them. CDR3 in DNA: TGTGCCAGCAGTTTTGTTGGACAGTCCTACGAGCAGTACTTC. Translation: CASSFVGQSYEQYF.

The chain's CDR3 is CASSSPSRGYNEQFF. Here the CDR3 DNA reads TGTGCCAGCAGCTCCCCCTCGCGGGGCTACAATGAGCAGTTCTTC. V gene TRBV7-9 combines with J gene TRBJ2-1; weak D call: TRBD2 (6 bases). Germline CDR1 SEHNR, CDR2 FQNEAQ (reference sequence). V was pared by 4 bases and J by 3 bases, with 13 bases between. CDR3 length equals 15 residues.

Turning to this clone: Other DNA sequences in this sample translate to the same CDR3. The V gene is TRBV28, the J gene TRBJ2-1; 8 nucleotides align to TRBD2. The CDR3 sequence is 13 residues long. The J segment lost 6 bases and the V segment lost 2 bases, leaving 0 bases of the junction unmatched. Germline CDR1 MDHEN, CDR2 SYDVKM. CDR3 DNA sequence: TGTGCCAGCAGTTTAGGGACTAGCAATGAGCAGTTCTTC. Its translation: CASSLGTSNEQFF.

The chain employs TRBV7-9 and TRBJ1-1, with D perhaps matching TRBD1 (5 bases). This CDR3 region has 13 residues. CDR1 and CDR2 (germline): SEHNR, FQNEAQ (reference sequence). The germline V and J ends were trimmed by 4 bases and 5 bases, with 11 bases remaining between them. The chain's CDR3 is CASSSTAGTEAFF. The CDR3 DNA reads as TGTGCCAGCAGCTCGACAGCGGGGACTGAAGCTTTCTTT.